This entry lists 25 T cell receptor beta chains sequenced from one sample in a study of blood T cell repertoires in COVID-19. The data were produced by immunoSEQ multiplex PCR, yet TCRdb's version contains in-frame clones alone and is incomplete. The sample lists some 150,000 clones; over 85% were seen once. Material: peripheral blood. The receptors were sampled from a human donor in a cohort sampled during active COVID-19.

The chain recombines TRBV5-5 with TRBJ2-7, with D perhaps matching TRBD2 (5 bases). Germline V gives CDR1 SGHKS, CDR2 YYEKEE (reference sequence). Trimming cost V 0 bases and J 4 bases, with 17 bases left between them. CDR3 length equals 16 residues. DNA of the CDR3: TGTGCCAGCAGCTTGGTCACGGGATCCACCCTTTACGAGCAGTACTTC. Its protein product is CASSLVTGSTLYEQYF.

Only one count was recorded for this clone. The rearrangement uses TRBV2 and TRBJ1-4; TRBD1 might be the D (5 bases). The CDR3 consists of 17 residues. V was clipped by 1 base and J by 6 bases, with 18 bases between them. Looked up from germline, CDR1 is SNHLY and CDR2 is FYNNEI. DNA for the CDR3: TGTGCCAGCAGTGAAGGCGGCCAGGGAAAGAAGGATGAAAAACTGTTTTTT. Translation gives CASSEGGQGKKDEKLFF.

The gene calls are TRBV19 and TRBJ1-2; D is possibly TRBD1 (6 bases). Germline V gene lookup returns CDR1 LNHDA and CDR2 SQIVND (reference sequence). The V end was cut by 7 bases, the J end by 3 bases, with 9 bases between. CDR3 length: 12 amino acids. CDR3 protein: CASNGQYYGYTF. In DNA form, the CDR3 reads TGTGCCAGTAATGGACAGTACTATGGCTACACCTTC.

The J gene is TRBJ2-2, the V gene TRBV19; TRBD2 matches at 9 bases. CDR1 is LNHDA, CDR2 SQIVND, per germline (reference sequence). The CDR3 runs to 15 residues. V lost 5 bases and J lost 4; bases outside the gene matches: 5. CDR3 sequence (DNA): TGTGCCAGTAGTCGCGGGGGGGCAGGCACCGGGGAGCTGTTTTTT. Translation: CASSRGGAGTGELFF.

The chain joins TRBV4-2 to TRBJ1-2, with TRBD1 matching over 9 bases. Germline trimming cut 2 bases from V and 6 bases from J; bases unmatched to any gene: 1. CDR1 is LGHNA and CDR2 is YNFKEQ in the germline V gene. This CDR3 region has 13 residues. The CDR3: CASSQTGGDGYTF. The CDR3, as DNA: TGTGCCAGCAGCCAAACAGGGGGCGATGGCTACACCTTC.

J is TRBJ2-1 and V is TRBV7-6; 7 positions match TRBD2. Per germline, CDR1 SGHVS and CDR2 FNYEAQ. V was clipped by 5 bases and J by 2 bases; unmatched bases: 9. The CDR3 contains 16 residues. The CDR3 reads CASSPGWAGAYNEQFF. The CDR3 nucleotides read TGTGCCAGCAGCCCCGGTTGGGCGGGGGCCTACAATGAGCAGTTCTTC. Supplemented by reference TRBV7-6 and TRBJ2-1, the full variable domain reads GAGVSQSPRYKVTKRGQDVALRCDPISGHVSLYWYRQALGQGPEFLTYFNYEAQQDKSGLPNDRFSAERPEGSISTLTIQRTEQRDSAMYRCASSPGWAGAYNEQFFGPGTRLTVL.

This chain uses TRBV5-1 with TRBJ2-5; 7 nucleotides align to TRBD1. Germline V gene data show CDR1 as SGHRS and CDR2 as YFSETQ. The CDR3 is 15 amino acids. J lost 2 bases, V lost 2 bases, and 6 bases had no gene match. The CDR3 sequence is CASSLGQAWQETQYF. The CDR3 coding sequence is TGCGCCAGCAGCTTAGGACAGGCCTGGCAAGAGACCCAGTACTTC.

The chain uses TRBV3-1 (or the pseudogene TRBV3-2) and TRBJ2-7; D gene uncertain. Germline CDR1 is LGHDT and CDR2 is YNNKEL (reference sequence). V shed 6 bases and J shed 3 bases, with 12 bases lying between them. This CDR3 has 13 amino acids. CDR3: CASSSREFYEQYF. CDR3 DNA sequence: TGTGCCAGCAGTTCCCGAGAGTTCTACGAGCAGTACTTC.

The chain combines TRBV7-9 with TRBJ2-7; the match to TRBD1 covers 9 bases. V lost 5 bases and J lost 2; bases outside the gene matches: 4. Germline V gene data show CDR1 as SEHNR and CDR2 as FQNEAQ (reference sequence). The CDR3 contains 14 residues. The CDR3 loop reads CASSRGTGTYEQYF. CDR3 nucleotides: TGTGCCAGCAGCCGGGGGACAGGGACCTACGAGCAGTACTTC.

V usage is TRBV6-5 and J usage is TRBJ2-1; maybe TRBD2 (5 bases). V lost 2 bases and J 6 bases, leaving 14 bases between the germline ends. This CDR3 is 15 amino acids long. From germline, CDR1 is MNHEY and CDR2 SVGAGI. As DNA, the CDR3 is TGTGCCAGCAGTTACGGGCCTAGCCTAGGCAATGAGCAGTTCTTC. This translates into CASSYGPSLGNEQFF.

The chain uses TRBV1 and TRBJ2-7; the table's TRBD1 call for D was not verified on the DNA. TRBV1 is given as a pseudogene. The CDR3 covers 12 residues. CDR3 sequence: CTSSQQGYEQYF. The CDR3 bases are TGCACCAGCAGCCAACAGGGTTACGAGCAGTACTTC.

J is TRBJ2-3 and V is TRBV7-6; 13 nucleotides agree with TRBD2. The CDR3 extends over 18 amino acids. The junction had 11 bases not matched to a gene; V was cut back by 4 bases and J by 4 bases. Germline CDR1 is SGHVS and CDR2 is FNYEAQ. CDR3 sequence reads: CASSSQTITSGGADTQYF. The CDR3, as DNA: TGTGCCAGCAGCTCCCAAACAATAACTAGCGGGGGGGCAGATACGCAGTATTTT.

The chain recombines TRBV24-1 with TRBJ2-1; TRBD1 might be the D (6 bases). V shed 2 bases and J shed 3 bases, with 10 bases lying between them. CDR3 length: 15 amino acids. Germline lookup yields CDR1 KGHDR and CDR2 SFDVKD. CDR3 loop: CATSDSGQSYNEQFF. CDR3 bases: TGTGCCACCAGTGATTCTGGACAGAGCTACAATGAGCAGTTCTTC.

The chain joins TRBV6-1 to TRBJ1-1, with D hard to call. The CDR3 spans 12 residues. The germline gives CDR1 MNHNS, CDR2 SASEGT. The ends were cut back, 3 bases at V and 1 base at J, with 3 bases in the middle. The CDR3 reads CASSDRNTEAFF. The CDR3 nucleotides are TGTGCCAGCAGTGACAGGAACACTGAAGCTTTCTTT.

There are a few counts of this clone. The CDR3: CASSQERGQPQHF. DNA for the CDR3: TGTGCCAGCAGCCAAGAAAGGGGCCAGCCCCAGCATTTT. The rearrangement uses TRBV3-1 (or the pseudogene TRBV3-2) and TRBJ1-5, with D possibly being TRBD1 (5 bases). The germline CDR1 and CDR2 sequences are LGHDT and YNNKEL (reference sequence). V lost 0 bases and J lost 7, with 7 bases in between. The length of the CDR3 is 13 residues.

This clone has a single count. The rearrangement uses TRBV9 and TRBJ2-7; 8 bases agree with TRBD2. V shed 4 bases and J 0 bases; nucleotides not matched to a gene: 9. CDR1 and CDR2 from the germline V gene are SGDLS and YYNGEE. The CDR3 has 16 residues. DNA for the CDR3: TGTGCCAGCAGCCATTCGACTAGCGCCCGCTCCTACGAGCAGTACTTC. Its translation: CASSHSTSARSYEQYF.

This sequence joins TRBV29-1 and TRBJ2-1, with D perhaps matching TRBD2 (6 bases). The CDR3 is 12 amino acids. Germline lookup yields CDR1 SQVTM and CDR2 ANQGSEA. V dropped 6 bases and J dropped 4 bases, with 10 bases sitting between them. The CDR3 DNA sequence: TGCAGCGTCCCTGGGGGGTACAATGAGCAGTTCTTC. It encodes CSVPGGYNEQFF.

The V and J genes are TRBV27 and TRBJ2-3; possible D gene TRBD2, 5 bases. The CDR3 length is 15 residues. Per germline, CDR1 MNHEY and CDR2 SMNVEV (reference sequence). Trimming removed 3 bases at V and 0 bases at J, with 10 bases between. The CDR3 DNA sequence: TGTGCCAGCAGTTTGGGGTGGACTAGCACAGATACGCAGTATTTT. As protein: CASSLGWTSTDTQYF.

In this sample, this clone turned up once. The chain recombines TRBV4-2 with TRBJ2-1; 15 bases fit TRBD2. This CDR3 has 14 amino acids. The germline CDR1 and CDR2 sequences are LGHNA and YNFKEQ. The junction had 0 bases not matched to a gene; V was cut back by 6 bases and J by 6 bases. This CDR3 is CASRGLAGGNEQFF. CDR3 nucleotide sequence: TGTGCCAGCAGGGGACTAGCGGGGGGCAATGAGCAGTTCTTC.

V usage is TRBV7-9 and J usage is TRBJ2-3; the D gene is possibly TRBD1 (6 bases). Germline V gives CDR1 SEHNR, CDR2 FQNEAQ (reference sequence). With 1 base removed from V and 3 bases from J, the gap between germline ends came to 11 bases. CDR3 length: 15 residues. CDR3 residues: CASSLDPGATDTQYF. The CDR3 region has the DNA TGTGCCAGCAGCTTAGATCCAGGGGCGACAGATACGCAGTATTTT.

The V call is TRBV10-3, the J call TRBJ1-1; maybe TRBD1 (5 bases). The V gene's germline CDR1 is ENHRY and CDR2 SYGVKD. The V end lost 6 bases, the J end lost 8 bases, and 10 bases lay between the germline ends. The CDR3 sequence is 11 residues long. CDR3 residues: CAIRQATEAFF. The CDR3 DNA reads as TGTGCCATCAGACAGGCGACAGAAGCTTTCTTT.

The chain is built from TRBV9 and TRBJ1-2; TRBD1 matches at 11 bases. This CDR3 region has 17 residues. Losses at the gene ends were 3 bases for V and 4 bases for J; bases not matched to a gene: 11. Germline assignment: CDR1 SGDLS and CDR2 YYNGEE. CDR3 region: CASSATSGTGGLYGYTF. The DNA of the CDR3 is TGTGCCAGCAGCGCTACCTCCGGGACAGGGGGACTCTATGGCTACACCTTC.

The table lists this clone with a count of one. The chain has TRBV9 and TRBJ1-6; TRBD1 is a possible D gene (5 bases). The CDR3 runs 17 residues. V lost 3 bases to trimming and J lost 4 bases, with 17 bases between them. CDR1 and CDR2 (germline): SGDLS, YYNGEE. CDR3 nucleotides: TGTGCCAGCAGCGCTAATACACAGGTGGGATATAATTCACCCCTCCACTTT. Its translation is CASSANTQVGYNSPLHF.

The chain combines TRBV9 with TRBJ2-7; D perhaps matches TRBD1 (6 bases). The CDR3 is 14 residues long. Trimming cost V 3 bases and J 4 bases, with 14 bases left between them. In germline, CDR1 is SGDLS, CDR2 YYNGEE. CDR3 in DNA: TGTGCCAGCAGCGATCCCGACAGGAGTTACGAGCAGTACTTC. Amino acids: CASSDPDRSYEQYF.

The V call is TRBV20-1, the J call TRBJ1-2; perhaps TRBD1 as D (6 bases). The V end lost 5 bases, the J end lost 4 bases, and 8 bases lay between the germline ends. The germline gives CDR1 DFQATT, CDR2 SNEGSKA (reference sequence). The CDR3 is 11 residues long. CDR3 nucleotides: TGCAGTGCTTCGGACAGCTATGGCTACACCTTC. Amino acid sequence: CSASDSYGYTF.